What follows are 17 T cell receptor beta chains derived from one specimen sequenced in a study of blood T cell repertoires in COVID-19. The table came from immunoSEQ multiplex PCR; TCRdb's copy has only in-frame clones and leaves some out. The table includes 150,000 to 180,000 clones, 70% to 85% detected once. The sample comprised peripheral blood. The receptors stem from a woman between 50 and 59 years old with acute or convalescent COVID-19.

The J gene is TRBJ2-7, the V gene TRBV28, with D perhaps TRBD1 (6 bases). The CDR3 has 12 residues. Germline V gene sequence: CDR1 MDHEN, CDR2 SYDVKM. The V gene lost 9 bases and the J gene lost 4 bases, with 13 bases spanning the gap. The DNA of the CDR3 is TGTGCCAGTACCAGGGGTGGTTACGAGCAGTACTTC. This encodes CASTRGGYEQYF.

V and J are TRBV11-1 and TRBJ2-2; D is perhaps TRBD1 (6 bases). Germline-derived CDR1 and CDR2 are SGHAT and FQDESV (reference sequence). V was trimmed by 4 bases and J by 1 base, leaving 13 bases between them. This CDR3 contains 16 residues. The CDR3, as DNA: TGTGCCAGCAGCTCGCTACAGGGTTGGAACACCGGGGAGCTGTTTTTT. This codes for CASSSLQGWNTGELFF.

This clone showed up just a few times. The chain couples TRBV9 to TRBJ1-4, with D tentatively TRBD1 (6 bases). V shed 4 bases and J shed 7 bases, with 20 bases lying between them. The germline V gene encodes CDR1 SGDLS and CDR2 YYNGEE. This CDR3 comprises 16 residues. CDR3 nucleotide sequence: TGTGCCAGCAGCTCCCCGGGACATTTAGGGGGTGAAAAACTGTTTTTT. It specifies CASSSPGHLGGEKLFF.

The V call is TRBV7-2, the J call TRBJ1-5; D might be TRBD1 (6 bases). Germline V CDR1 and CDR2: SGHTA, FQGNSA. With 1 base removed from V and 1 base from J, the gap between germline ends came to 8 bases. This CDR3 is 15 amino acids long. CDR3 coding DNA: TGTGCCAGCAGCTTAGACAGGGCGAGCAATCAGCCCCAGCATTTT. This gives the protein CASSLDRASNQPQHF.

This clone was recorded a few times. V gene TRBV4-1 combines with J gene TRBJ2-7; no clear D gene. The V end lost 2 bases, the J end lost 2 bases, and 10 bases lay between the germline ends. Per germline, CDR1 MGHRA and CDR2 YSYEKL. This CDR3 has 14 amino acids. The CDR3 reads CASSQLDGAYEQYF. The CDR3 coding sequence is TGCGCCAGCAGCCAACTAGACGGAGCCTACGAGCAGTACTTC.

This chain joins TRBV5-1 and TRBJ1-3; possible D gene TRBD1, 5 bases. The germline V and J ends were trimmed by 4 bases and 0 bases, with 11 bases remaining between them. Germline CDR1 SGHRS, CDR2 YFSETQ. The length of the CDR3 is 15 residues. DNA for the CDR3: TGCGCCAGCAGCACCGGGGGACCCTCTGGAAACACCATATATTTT. Translation gives CASSTGGPSGNTIYF.

The chain has TRBV7-2 and TRBJ1-6; possibly TRBD1 for D (5 bases). Germline loops: CDR1 SGHTA, CDR2 FQGNSA. The CDR3 extends over 14 amino acids. V was trimmed by 8 bases and J by 6 bases, leaving 14 bases between them. CDR3 in amino acids: CASEGGASNSPLHF. CDR3 nucleotides: TGTGCCAGCGAAGGAGGGGCCTCTAATTCACCCCTCCACTTT.

The V and J genes are TRBV4-3 and TRBJ2-7, with a weak D call TRBD2 (6 bases). The germline V gene has CDR1 LGHNA and CDR2 YSLEER. This CDR3 spans 14 amino acids. V was clipped by 4 bases and J by 1 base, with 11 bases between them. The CDR3 DNA reads TGCGCCAGCAGCCCTTCGGGAGCTTCCTACGAGCAGTACTTC. This encodes CASSPSGASYEQYF.

The genes are TRBV5-1 and TRBJ1-5; 7 bases are a match to TRBD1. Germline loops: CDR1 SGHRS, CDR2 YFSETQ. This CDR3 has 12 residues. The V and J ends lost 2 bases and 14 bases, in that order; junction bases with no gene match: 7. CDR3 nucleotide sequence: TGCGCCAGCAGCTTTGCCGACAGGGCGGAGCATTTT. Translating it yields CASSFADRAEHF.

The rearrangement joins TRBV20-1 to TRBJ1-2; 8 positions agree with TRBD1. V shed 3 bases and J 8 bases; nucleotides not matched to a gene: 11. Germline values: CDR1 DFQATT, CDR2 SNEGSKA (reference sequence). The CDR3 consists of 14 residues. This CDR3 is CSASPGQGTMGYTF. The DNA for the CDR3 is TGCAGTGCTAGTCCAGGACAGGGTACTATGGGCTACACCTTC.

The chain couples TRBV18 to TRBJ1-2; a possible D gene is TRBD1 (5 bases). The CDR3 runs 13 residues. The V and J ends lost 6 bases and 2 bases respectively, with 10 bases between them. Germline CDR1 and CDR2: KGHSH and LQKENI. CDR3 residues: CASSPDNNYGYTF. The CDR3 bases are TGTGCCAGCTCTCCGGACAACAACTATGGCTACACCTTC.

This clone has only a few counts. This chain connects TRBV7-2 to TRBJ2-5; maybe TRBD1 (6 bases). The germline V gene encodes CDR1 SGHTA and CDR2 FQGNSA. V lost 5 bases and J 1 base, leaving 11 bases between the germline ends. This CDR3 region has 14 residues. For the CDR3, the DNA is TGTGCCAGCAGCCCTATCAGGGGCCAAGAGACCCAGTACTTC. Its protein product is CASSPIRGQETQYF.

The V gene is TRBV7-2, the J gene TRBJ2-1; the match to TRBD2 covers 13 bases. J was trimmed by 5 bases and V by 4 bases; bases with no gene match: 5. This CDR3 is built from 16 residues. Germline V gene lookup returns CDR1 SGHTA and CDR2 FQGNSA. The CDR3 here is CASSSRLAGGNNEQFF. CDR3 nucleotides: TGTGCCAGCAGCTCCAGACTAGCGGGGGGTAACAATGAGCAGTTCTTC.

DNA for the CDR3: TGTGCCAGCAGTTCGCAAGCGGGAGGGGAATACGAGCAGTACTTC. Its protein product is CASSSQAGGEYEQYF. The chain uses TRBV6-5 and TRBJ2-7, with TRBD2 identical over 10 bases. This CDR3 is 15 amino acids long. The germline CDR1 and CDR2 sequences are MNHEY and SVGAGI. J was trimmed by 4 bases and V by 4 bases; bases with no gene match: 7.

The chain links TRBV5-1 to TRBJ2-5; no definite D call. The V gene lost 2 bases and the J gene lost 3 bases, with 8 bases spanning the gap. This CDR3 region has 13 residues. Germline V gives CDR1 SGHRS, CDR2 YFSETQ. The CDR3 bases are TGCGCCAGCAGCTTTGCCTCAGAAGAGACCCAGTACTTC. Amino acids: CASSFASEETQYF.

The chain employs TRBV5-1 and TRBJ1-4, with 7 bases lining up with TRBD1. Losses at the gene ends were 7 bases for V and 2 bases for J; bases not matched to a gene: 5. Germline CDR1 SGHRS, CDR2 YFSETQ. This CDR3 contains 14 residues. The CDR3 DNA reads as TGCGCCAGCGACCCGACAGGGACTAATGAAAAACTGTTTTTT. Amino acids: CASDPTGTNEKLFF.

J is TRBJ2-7 and V is TRBV5-1, with D possibly being TRBD1 (6 bases). V lost 0 bases and J 3 bases, leaving 13 bases between the germline ends. CDR3 length: 15 residues. CDR1 is SGHRS and CDR2 is YFSETQ in the germline V gene. The CDR3, as DNA: TGCGCCAGCAGCTTGGGGATAGAGGGGGTCTACGAGCAGTACTTC. Encoded protein: CASSLGIEGVYEQYF.